The sequence of this TCR beta chain was determined in a study of sequential checkpoint blockade in melanoma. Treatment noted: randomized to nivolumab then ipilimumab (arm A) or the reverse (arm B). There are a few counts of this clone. The protocol was immunoSEQ multiplex PCR, while the TCRdb copy is restricted to in-frame clones and leaves out a portion. The top ten hold about a fifth of the sample, which has about 5,000 clones, more than 25% seen once. Here the sequenced sample was tumor tissue (inferred from file names), taken from a patient given nivolumab and ipilimumab in sequence. This clonotype originated in a human donor with melanoma.

The CDR3 loop reads CASSISTSGGPKYF. The CDR3 DNA is TGTGCCAGTAGTATAAGTACGAGCGGGGGGCCGAAGTACTTC. The genes are TRBV19 and TRBJ2-5, with 9 positions matching TRBD2. V was clipped by 2 bases and J by 12 bases; unmatched bases: 10. CDR1 LNHDA and CDR2 SQIVND come from the germline V gene (reference sequence). This CDR3 has 14 amino acids.